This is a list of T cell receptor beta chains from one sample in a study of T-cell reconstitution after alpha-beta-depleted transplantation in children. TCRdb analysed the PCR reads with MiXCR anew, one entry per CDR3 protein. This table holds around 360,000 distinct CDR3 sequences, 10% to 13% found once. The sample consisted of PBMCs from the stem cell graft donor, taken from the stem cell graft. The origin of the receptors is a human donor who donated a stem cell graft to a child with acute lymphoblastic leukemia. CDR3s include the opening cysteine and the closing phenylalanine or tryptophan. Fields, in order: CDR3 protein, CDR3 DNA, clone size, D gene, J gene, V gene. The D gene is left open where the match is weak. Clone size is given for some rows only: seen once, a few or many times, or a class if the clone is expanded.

CDR3aa: CASSFGYTEAFF
CDR3nt: TGTGCCAGCAGTTTTGGTTACACTGAAGCTTTCTTT
abundance: few
d_gene: .
j_gene: TRBJ1-1
v_gene: TRBV12-3/TRBV12-4

CDR3aa: CASSLGGGWNTEAFF
CDR3nt: TGTGCCAGCAGCTTAGGAGGGGGATGGAACACTGAAGCTTTCTTT
abundance: few
d_gene: .
j_gene: TRBJ1-1
v_gene: TRBV7-9

CDR3aa: CSVSGTGPYEQYF
CDR3nt: TGCAGCGTCTCCGGGACAGGGCCCTACGAGCAGTACTTC
abundance: many
d_gene: TRBD1
j_gene: TRBJ2-7
v_gene: TRBV29-1

CDR3aa: CSAKQRGSYEQYF
CDR3nt: TGCAGTGCTAAACAGCGGGGCTCCTACGAGCAGTACTTC
abundance: .
d_gene: TRBD2
j_gene: TRBJ2-7
v_gene: TRBV20-1

CDR3aa: CASSHSGSYEQYF
CDR3nt: TGCGCCAGCAGCCATTCGGGATCCTACGAGCAGTACTTC
abundance: few
d_gene: .
j_gene: TRBJ2-7
v_gene: TRBV4-1

CDR3aa: CATSDDPGGSEFF
CDR3nt: TGTGCCACCAGTGATGATCCCGGGGGGAGTGAGTTCTTC
abundance: .
d_gene: TRBD2
j_gene: TRBJ2-1
v_gene: TRBV24-1

CDR3aa: CASSQDEGGTQYF
CDR3nt: TGCGCCAGCAGCCAAGATGAGGGGGGTACGCAGTATTTT
abundance: .
d_gene: .
j_gene: TRBJ2-3
v_gene: TRBV4-3

CDR3aa: CASSLQREYNEQFF
CDR3nt: TGCGCCAGCAGCTTGCAGCGGGAATACAATGAGCAGTTCTTC
abundance: many
d_gene: TRBD2
j_gene: TRBJ2-1
v_gene: TRBV5-1

CDR3aa: CASSYSSGGLGTEAFF
CDR3nt: TGTGCCAGCAGTTACTCGAGTGGCGGACTGGGCACTGAAGCTTTCTTT
abundance: .
d_gene: .
j_gene: TRBJ1-1
v_gene: TRBV6-2/TRBV6-3

CDR3aa: CASSSLGQGKGDTQYF
CDR3nt: TGTGCCAGCAGTTCCCTGGGACAGGGGAAGGGAGATACGCAGTATTTT
abundance: few
d_gene: TRBD1
j_gene: TRBJ2-3
v_gene: TRBV5-5

CDR3aa: CASSQERINQPQHF
CDR3nt: TGCGCCAGCAGCCAAGAACGGATCAATCAGCCCCAGCATTTT
abundance: many
d_gene: .
j_gene: TRBJ1-5
v_gene: TRBV4-1

CDR3aa: CSAATGGLSNEQYF
CDR3nt: TGCAGTGCTGCCACAGGGGGCCTTTCCAACGAGCAGTACTTC
abundance: .
d_gene: TRBD1
j_gene: TRBJ2-7
v_gene: TRBV20-1

CDR3aa: CASSFATGFSPLHF
CDR3nt: TGTGCCAGCAGTTTTGCGACAGGGTTTTCACCCCTCCACTTT
abundance: .
d_gene: TRBD1
j_gene: TRBJ1-6
v_gene: TRBV5-6

CDR3aa: CSAGQTSYEQYF
CDR3nt: TGCAGCGCCGGACAGACCTCTTACGAGCAGTACTTC
abundance: .
d_gene: .
j_gene: TRBJ2-7
v_gene: TRBV29-1

CDR3aa: CASSVRQGVDTGELFF
CDR3nt: TGCGCCAGCAGCGTGAGACAGGGGGTGGACACCGGGGAGCTGTTTTTT
abundance: .
d_gene: TRBD1
j_gene: TRBJ2-2
v_gene: TRBV5-1

CDR3aa: CASSWDRGTGELFF
CDR3nt: TGTGCCAGCAGTTGGGACAGGGGTACCGGGGAGCTGTTTTTT
abundance: many
d_gene: TRBD1
j_gene: TRBJ2-2
v_gene: TRBV5-5

CDR3aa: CASSATGRTGELFF
CDR3nt: TGCGCCAGCAGCGCGACAGGGCGAACCGGGGAGCTGTTTTTT
abundance: .
d_gene: TRBD1
j_gene: TRBJ2-2
v_gene: TRBV5-1

CDR3aa: CATSRTWNTEAFF
CDR3nt: TGTGCCACCAGCCGAACCTGGAACACTGAAGCTTTCTTT
abundance: many
d_gene: .
j_gene: TRBJ1-1
v_gene: TRBV15

CDR3aa: CASSQDINNESYTF
CDR3nt: TGCGCCAGCAGCCAAGATATTAACAATGAGAGCTACACCTTC
abundance: .
d_gene: .
j_gene: TRBJ1-2
v_gene: TRBV4-1

CDR3aa: CASSSSRQVSTGELFF
CDR3nt: TGTGCCAGCAGCTCCAGCAGACAGGTCAGCACCGGGGAGCTGTTTTTT
abundance: .
d_gene: .
j_gene: TRBJ2-2
v_gene: TRBV7-8

CDR3aa: CASSVVESQETQYF
CDR3nt: TGTGCCAGCAGCGTAGTGGAGTCCCAAGAGACCCAGTACTTC
abundance: .
d_gene: .
j_gene: TRBJ2-5
v_gene: TRBV9

CDR3aa: CASSIRLSQYF
CDR3nt: TGTGCCAGCAGCATCAGACTGTCCCAGTACTTC
abundance: .
d_gene: .
j_gene: TRBJ2-5
v_gene: TRBV7-8

CDR3aa: CASSEISTNEKLFF
CDR3nt: TGTGCCAGCAGTGAAATTTCAACTAATGAAAAACTGTTTTTT
abundance: few
d_gene: .
j_gene: TRBJ1-4
v_gene: TRBV2

CDR3aa: CASSLGTSGRPYEQYF
CDR3nt: TGTGCCAGCAGCTTAGGGACTAGCGGGAGGCCCTACGAGCAGTACTTC
abundance: few
d_gene: TRBD2
j_gene: TRBJ2-7
v_gene: TRBV7-2

CDR3aa: CASSPSRLAGVQYF
CDR3nt: TGTGCCAGCAGCCCCTCGCGACTAGCGGGAGTGCAGTATTTT
abundance: .
d_gene: TRBD2
j_gene: TRBJ2-3
v_gene: TRBV7-3

CDR3aa: CASSLGTGRVEAFF
CDR3nt: TGCGCCAGCAGCTTGGGGACAGGTCGCGTTGAAGCTTTCTTT
abundance: few
d_gene: TRBD1
j_gene: TRBJ1-1
v_gene: TRBV5-1

CDR3aa: CASSFISGSQNSPLHF
CDR3nt: TGTGCCAGCAGCTTCATAAGCGGGAGTCAAAATTCACCCCTCCACTTT
abundance: few
d_gene: .
j_gene: TRBJ1-6
v_gene: TRBV7-2

CDR3aa: CASSEWEKQYF
CDR3nt: TGTGCCAGCAGTGAATGGGAGAAGCAGTACTTC
abundance: few
d_gene: .
j_gene: TRBJ2-7
v_gene: TRBV2

CDR3aa: CSARGGQVSYNEQFF
CDR3nt: TGCAGTGCTAGGGGAGGGCAGGTCTCCTACAATGAGCAGTTCTTC
abundance: many
d_gene: TRBD2
j_gene: TRBJ2-1
v_gene: TRBV20-1

CDR3aa: CASSLAASETQYF
CDR3nt: TGCGCCAGCAGCTTGGCCGCCTCAGAGACCCAGTACTTC
abundance: .
d_gene: .
j_gene: TRBJ2-5
v_gene: TRBV5-1

CDR3aa: CASSLAGNNSPLHF
CDR3nt: TGTGCCAGCAGCTTAGCAGGGAATAATTCACCCCTCCACTTT
abundance: many
d_gene: .
j_gene: TRBJ1-6
v_gene: TRBV7-9

CDR3aa: CASSLRDRSTDTQYF
CDR3nt: TGTGCCAGTAGCTTGCGGGACCGTAGCACAGATACGCAGTATTTT
abundance: many
d_gene: .
j_gene: TRBJ2-3
v_gene: TRBV27

CDR3aa: CASRLGLLPDEQFF
CDR3nt: TGTGCCAGCAGATTAGGACTTCTACCGGATGAGCAGTTCTTC
abundance: .
d_gene: .
j_gene: TRBJ2-1
v_gene: TRBV6-5

CDR3aa: CASSFGTGDYNQPQHF
CDR3nt: TGTGCCAGCAGTTTCGGGACAGGGGATTACAATCAGCCCCAGCATTTT
abundance: .
d_gene: TRBD1
j_gene: TRBJ1-5
v_gene: TRBV27

CDR3aa: CASSLEPNTGELFF
CDR3nt: TGCGCCAGCAGCCTTGAACCGAACACCGGGGAGCTGTTTTTT
abundance: many
d_gene: .
j_gene: TRBJ2-2
v_gene: TRBV4-3